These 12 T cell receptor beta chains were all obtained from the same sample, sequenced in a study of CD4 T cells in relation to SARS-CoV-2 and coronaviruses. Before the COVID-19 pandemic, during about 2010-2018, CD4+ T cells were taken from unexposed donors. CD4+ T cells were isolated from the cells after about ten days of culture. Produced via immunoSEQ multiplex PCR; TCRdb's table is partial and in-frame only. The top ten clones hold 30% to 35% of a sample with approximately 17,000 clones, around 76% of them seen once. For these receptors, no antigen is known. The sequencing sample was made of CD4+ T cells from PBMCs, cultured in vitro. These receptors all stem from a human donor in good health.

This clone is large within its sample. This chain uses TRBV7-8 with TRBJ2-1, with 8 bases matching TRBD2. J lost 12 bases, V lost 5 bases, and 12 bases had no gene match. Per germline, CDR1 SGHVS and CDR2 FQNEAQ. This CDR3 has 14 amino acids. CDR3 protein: CASSIREGSDGQFF. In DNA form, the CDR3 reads TGTGCCAGCAGCATTCGGGAGGGGTCGGACGGGCAGTTCTTC.

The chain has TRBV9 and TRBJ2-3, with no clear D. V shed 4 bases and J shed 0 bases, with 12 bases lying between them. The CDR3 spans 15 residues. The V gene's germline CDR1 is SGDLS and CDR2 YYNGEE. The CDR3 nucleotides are TGTGCCAGCAGCCCTTTTGGGCAAAGCACAGATACGCAGTATTTT. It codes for CASSPFGQSTDTQYF.

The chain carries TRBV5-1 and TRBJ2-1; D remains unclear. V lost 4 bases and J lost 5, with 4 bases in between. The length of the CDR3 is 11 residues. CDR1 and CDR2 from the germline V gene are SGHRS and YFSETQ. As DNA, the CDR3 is TGCGCCAGCAGCGAAAACAATGAGCAGTTCTTC. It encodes CASSENNEQFF.

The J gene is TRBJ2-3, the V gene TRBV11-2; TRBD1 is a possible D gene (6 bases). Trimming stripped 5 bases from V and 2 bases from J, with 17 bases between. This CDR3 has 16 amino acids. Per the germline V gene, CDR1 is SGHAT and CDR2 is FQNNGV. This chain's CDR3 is CASSLQGQTFTDTQYF. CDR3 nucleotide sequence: TGTGCCAGCAGCCTCCAGGGGCAGACTTTCACAGATACGCAGTATTTT.

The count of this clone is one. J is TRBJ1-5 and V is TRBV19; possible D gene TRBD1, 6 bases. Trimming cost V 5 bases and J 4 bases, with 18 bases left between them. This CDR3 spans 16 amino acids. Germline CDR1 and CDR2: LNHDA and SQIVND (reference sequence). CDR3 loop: CASSSIQGQGNQPQHF. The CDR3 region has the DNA TGTGCCAGTAGTTCCATACAGGGACAAGGGAATCAGCCCCAGCATTTT.

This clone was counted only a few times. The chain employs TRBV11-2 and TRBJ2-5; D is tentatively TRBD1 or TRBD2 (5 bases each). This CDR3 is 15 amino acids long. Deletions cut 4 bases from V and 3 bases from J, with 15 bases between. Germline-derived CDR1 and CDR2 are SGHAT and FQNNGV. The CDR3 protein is CASSSAGTAEETQYF. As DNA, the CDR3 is TGTGCCAGCAGCTCAGCTGGGACGGCAGAAGAGACCCAGTACTTC.

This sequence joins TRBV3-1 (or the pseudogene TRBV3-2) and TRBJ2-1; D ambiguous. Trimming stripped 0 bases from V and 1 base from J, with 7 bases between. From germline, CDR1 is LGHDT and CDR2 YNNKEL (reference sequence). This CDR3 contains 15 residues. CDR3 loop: CASSQDIGSYNEQFF. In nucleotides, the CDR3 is TGTGCCAGCAGCCAAGATATCGGGTCCTACAATGAGCAGTTCTTC.

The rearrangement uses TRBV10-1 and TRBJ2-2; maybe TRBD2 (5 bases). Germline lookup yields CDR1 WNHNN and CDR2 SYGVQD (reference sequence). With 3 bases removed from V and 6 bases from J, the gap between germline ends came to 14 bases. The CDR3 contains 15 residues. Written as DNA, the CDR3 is TGCGCCAGCAGTGATAACAGAGGGAAAGCCGGGGAGCTGTTTTTT. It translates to CASSDNRGKAGELFF.

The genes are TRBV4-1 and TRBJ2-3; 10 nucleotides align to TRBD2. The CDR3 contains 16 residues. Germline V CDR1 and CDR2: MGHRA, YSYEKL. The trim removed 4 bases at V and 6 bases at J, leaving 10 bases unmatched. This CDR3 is CASSPLERGGLDTQYF. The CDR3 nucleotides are TGCGCCAGCAGCCCCTTGGAGCGGGGGGGCCTGGATACGCAGTATTTT.

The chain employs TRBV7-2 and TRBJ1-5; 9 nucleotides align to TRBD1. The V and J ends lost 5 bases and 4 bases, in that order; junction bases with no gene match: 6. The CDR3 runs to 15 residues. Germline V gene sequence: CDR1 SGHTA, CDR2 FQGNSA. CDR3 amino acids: CASSRDRERNQPQHF. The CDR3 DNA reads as TGTGCCAGCAGCAGGGACAGGGAGAGGAATCAGCCCCAGCATTTT.

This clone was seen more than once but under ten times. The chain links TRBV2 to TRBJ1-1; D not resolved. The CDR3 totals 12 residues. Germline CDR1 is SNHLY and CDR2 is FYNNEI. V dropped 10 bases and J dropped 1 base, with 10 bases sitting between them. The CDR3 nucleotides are TGTGCCACGGGTCGGGAGAACACTGAAGCTTTCTTT. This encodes CATGRENTEAFF.

As DNA, the CDR3 is TGTGCCAGCAGCGGGGGGAGACAAGAGACCCAGTACTTC. Translation gives CASSGGRQETQYF. The chain couples TRBV2 to TRBJ2-5; 7 bases fit TRBD2. V shed 6 bases and J 2 bases; nucleotides not matched to a gene: 3. Per the germline V gene, CDR1 is SNHLY and CDR2 is FYNNEI. CDR3 length equals 13 residues.